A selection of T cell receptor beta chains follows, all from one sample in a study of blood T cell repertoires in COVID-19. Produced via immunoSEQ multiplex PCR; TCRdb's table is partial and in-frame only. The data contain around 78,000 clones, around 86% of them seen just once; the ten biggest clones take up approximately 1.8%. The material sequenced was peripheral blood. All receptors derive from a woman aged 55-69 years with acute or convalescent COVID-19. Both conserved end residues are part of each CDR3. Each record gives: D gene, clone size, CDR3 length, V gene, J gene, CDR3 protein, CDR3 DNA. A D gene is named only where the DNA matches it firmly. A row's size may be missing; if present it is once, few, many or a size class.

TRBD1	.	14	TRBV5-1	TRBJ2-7	CASSQDRGGGEQYF	TGCGCCAGCAGCCAGGACAGGGGTGGTGGCGAGCAGTACTTC
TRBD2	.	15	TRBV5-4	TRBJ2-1	CASSYAAGGNNEQFF	TGTGCCAGCAGCTACGCGGCGGGAGGAAACAATGAGCAGTTCTTC
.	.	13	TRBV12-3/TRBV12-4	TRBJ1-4	CASSFGAGEKLFF	TGTGCCAGCAGTTTCGGAGCTGGGGAAAAACTGTTTTTT
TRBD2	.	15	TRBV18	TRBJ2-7	CASSPGTSASYEQYF	TGTGCCAGCTCACCCGGGACTAGTGCCTCCTACGAGCAGTACTTC
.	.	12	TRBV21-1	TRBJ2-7	CASSNDRYEQYF	TGTGCCAGCAGCAACGACAGATACGAGCAGTACTTC
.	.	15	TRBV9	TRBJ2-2	CASSVVPGGTGELFF	TGTGCCAGCAGCGTAGTCCCAGGGGGGACCGGGGAGCTGTTTTTT
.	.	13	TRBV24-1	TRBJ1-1	CATSDPQYTEAFF	TGTGCCACCAGTGATCCCCAGTACACTGAAGCTTTCTTT
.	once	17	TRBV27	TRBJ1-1	CASSHGTLAGMNTEAFF	TGTGCCAGCAGTCACGGGACACTCGCGGGCATGAACACTGAAGCTTTCTTT
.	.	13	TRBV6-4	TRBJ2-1	CASSEQTENEQFF	TGTGCCAGCAGTGAACAGACAGAAAATGAGCAGTTCTTC
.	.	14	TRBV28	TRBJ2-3	CASSPGESTDTQYF	TGTGCCAGCAGCCCAGGGGAGAGCACAGATACGCAGTATTTT
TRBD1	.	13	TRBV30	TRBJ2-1	CAWSSDRANEQFF	TGTGCCTGGAGTTCGGACAGGGCCAATGAGCAGTTCTTC
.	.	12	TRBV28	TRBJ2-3	CASREAADTQYF	TGTGCCAGCCGCGAGGCGGCAGATACGCAGTATTTT
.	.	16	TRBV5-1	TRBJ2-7	CASSQNQQASSYEQYF	TGCGCCAGCAGCCAAAATCAACAGGCGAGCTCCTACGAGCAGTACTTC